This T cell receptor (beta chain) was captured in a study of immune evolution from preneoplasia to lung adenocarcinoma. In its sample, this clone was seen a few times. Only in-frame clones appear in the TCRdb table, and some are missing; sequencing was by immunoSEQ multiplex PCR. The sample has around 6,100 clones; more than 80% are singletons. H&E slides confirmed each diagnosis, reviewed by two pathologists independently. Premalignant or tumor cells were enriched by macro-dissection after pathologic assessment. Sequencing was performed on FFPE invasive lung adenocarcinoma tissue. This clonotype was obtained from a person aged 50 to 70 with lung adenocarcinoma.

The CDR3 DNA is TGTGCCAGCTCACCACCGAGTGGCACAGATACGCAGTATTTT. Translating gives CASSPPSGTDTQYF. This sequence joins TRBV18 and TRBJ2-3; no definite D call. This CDR3 spans 14 amino acids. Trimming stripped 0 bases from V and 1 base from J, with 5 bases between. Germline-derived CDR1 and CDR2 are KGHSH and LQKENI.